This T cell receptor beta chain was recovered during a study of cytomegalovirus exposure and HLA in healthy donors. Regarding this clone: The antigen remains unidentified.

PCR employed 60 Vbeta and 13 Jbeta primers. Repertoires were generated with immunoSEQ multiplex PCR, while TCRdb's copy carries only in-frame clones and drops some. This repertoire shows hundreds of thousands of clones, roughly four fifths found once; its top ten account for more than 0.5%. The V gene's germline CDR1 is MDHEN and CDR2 SYDVKM. The CDR3 is 16 amino acids. V was pared by 2 bases and J by 3 bases, with 6 bases of the junction left unmatched. Regarding the study as a whole: TCR beta sequences reportedly predicted most subjects' HLA-A and HLA-B alleles accurately.

This chain uses TRBV28 with TRBJ1-4; 7 bases align to TRBD1. The material sequenced was PBMCs. The sequence was collected from a woman aged 40 to 50 in good health and CMV-seronegative. Here the CDR3 DNA reads TGTGCCAGCAGTTTAATTCCAGGGACAGCTAATGAAAAACTGTTTTTT. Residues: CASSLIPGTANEKLFF.